This passage covers 28 T cell receptor beta chains from one sample sequenced in a study of T cell responses to AZD1222 COVID-19 vaccine. Clones were sequenced by immunoSEQ multiplex PCR, and TCRdb holds only the in-frame ones, with some missing. Among about 120,000 clones listed, 80% to 90% were seen once. The sample consisted of peripheral blood, taken on day 0 of AZD1222 vaccination. The receptors here all came from an adult in good health.

Written as DNA, the CDR3 is TGTGCCAGCAGTTCGATGGACGATCAGCCCCAGCATTTT. As protein: CASSSMDDQPQHF. This chain links TRBV12-3 or TRBV12-4 with TRBJ1-5; D is unresolved. This CDR3 region has 13 residues. Deletions cut 4 bases from V and 5 bases from J, with 9 bases between.

This sequence joins TRBV28 and TRBJ2-4; the D is unclear. V was pared by 8 bases and J by 5 bases, with 7 bases between. Germline V gene sequence: CDR1 MDHEN, CDR2 SYDVKM. The CDR3 extends over 11 amino acids. This CDR3 reads CASRTENIQYF. The CDR3 DNA reads as TGTGCCAGCCGGACGGAAAACATTCAGTACTTC. The full variable domain, with the rest looked up from reference TRBV28 and TRBJ2-4, is DVKVTQSSRYLVKRTGEKVFLECVQDMDHENMFWYRQDPGLGLRLIYFSYDVKMKEKGDIPEGYSVSREKKERFSLILESASTNQTSMYLCASRTENIQYFGAGTRLSVL.

The rearrangement joins TRBV5-1 to TRBJ1-1; 10 positions agree with TRBD1. The CDR3 contains 15 residues. Germline CDR1 SGHRS, CDR2 YFSETQ. J was trimmed by 5 bases and V by 4 bases; bases with no gene match: 8. This CDR3 reads CASSPSGQGGTEAFF. DNA for the CDR3: TGCGCCAGCAGCCCCTCCGGACAGGGGGGAACTGAAGCTTTCTTT.

The chain carries TRBV7-2 and TRBJ2-3; 8 bases agree with TRBD1. In germline, CDR1 is SGHTA, CDR2 FQGNSA. The CDR3 runs 18 residues. Unmatched junction bases numbered 14, after V lost 1 base and J lost 5 bases. The CDR3 protein is CASSLVAAGGGGKDTQYF. Written as DNA, the CDR3 is TGTGCCAGCAGCTTAGTTGCGGCAGGGGGCGGCGGAAAAGATACGCAGTATTTT.

The rearrangement uses TRBV11-2 and TRBJ2-2; D remains unclear. There are 17 residues in the CDR3. Germline V gene data show CDR1 as SGHAT and CDR2 as FQNNGV. Trimming removed 1 base at V and 1 base at J, with 13 bases between. CDR3 nucleotides: TGTGCCAGCAGCTTAGTTGGGCAGAGAAGGAACACCGGGGAGCTGTTTTTT. It codes for CASSLVGQRRNTGELFF. Full variable domain (rest looked up from reference TRBV11-2 and TRBJ2-2): EAGVAQSPRYKIIEKRQSVAFWCNPISGHATLYWYQQILGQGPKLLIQFQNNGVVDDSQLPKDRFSAERLKGVDSTLKIQPAKLEDSAVYLCASSLVGQRRNTGELFFGEGSRLTVL.

The chain recombines TRBV19 with TRBJ2-1, with no clear D. V gave up 3 bases and J gave up 4 bases, with 4 bases separating them. From germline, CDR1 is LNHDA and CDR2 SQIVND (reference sequence). The CDR3 runs 12 residues. CDR3 in amino acids: CASSMEYNEQFF. Written as DNA, the CDR3 is TGTGCCAGTAGTATGGAGTACAATGAGCAGTTCTTC.

The genes are TRBV3-1 (or the pseudogene TRBV3-2) and TRBJ2-5; TRBD2 matches 8 bases. The CDR3 loop spans 12 amino acids. V lost 9 bases and J lost 2; bases outside the gene matches: 2. Germline V lookup: CDR1 LGHDT, CDR2 YNNKEL (reference sequence). The CDR3 region has the DNA TGTGCCAGTAGCGGGGTACAAGAGACCCAGTACTTC. It yields the protein CASSGVQETQYF.

This clone is a singleton in its sample. This chain uses TRBV29-1 with TRBJ2-7; 13 nucleotides align to TRBD2. J lost 3 bases, V lost 6 bases, and 11 bases had no gene match. This CDR3 is built from 16 residues. Germline-derived CDR1 and CDR2 are SQVTM and ANQGSEA. DNA for the CDR3: TGCAGCGTCCGGACTAGCGGGAGCCGTCTGAGCTACGAGCAGTACTTC. This gives the protein CSVRTSGSRLSYEQYF.

The chain has TRBV15 and TRBJ2-7, with 9 bases matching TRBD2. The CDR3 consists of 15 residues. The junction had 7 bases not matched to a gene; V was cut back by 0 bases and J by 7 bases. In germline, CDR1 is LNHNV, CDR2 YYDKDF (reference sequence). CDR3 in DNA: TGTGCCACCAGCAGAGAGTTAGCGGGAGTCAGTGAGCAGTACTTC. This translates into CATSRELAGVSEQYF.

V gene TRBV11-2 combines with J gene TRBJ2-1; 8 nucleotides agree with TRBD2. CDR1 is SGHAT, CDR2 FQNNGV, per germline. This CDR3 comprises 15 residues. Trimming at V came to 2 bases and at J to 12 bases, leaving 12 bases not matched to a gene. CDR3 sequence reads: CASSLRGGLSGGQFF. The CDR3 coding sequence is TGTGCCAGCAGCTTAAGGGGCGGGCTAAGCGGGGGGCAGTTCTTC.

The sample holds a few counts of this clone. The rearrangement joins TRBV19 to TRBJ1-1; D is uncertain. The germline CDR1 and CDR2 sequences are LNHDA and SQIVND (reference sequence). V was trimmed by 3 bases and J by 3 bases, leaving 8 bases between them. CDR3 size: 13 residues. The DNA of the CDR3 is TGTGCCAGTAGTATCGACACCTACACTGAAGCTTTCTTT. Translation: CASSIDTYTEAFF. Filled out from reference TRBV19 and TRBJ1-1, the complete variable domain reads DGGITQSPKYLFRKEGQNVTLSCEQNLNHDAMYWYRQDPGQGLRLIYYSQIVNDFQKGDIAEGYSVSREKKESFPLTVTSAQKNPTAFYLCASSIDTYTEAFFGQGTRLTVV.

The chain joins TRBV5-1 to TRBJ1-1; D ambiguous. Trimming removed 0 bases at V and 4 bases at J, with 13 bases between. CDR3 length equals 15 residues. CDR1 is SGHRS, CDR2 YFSETQ, per germline. Here the CDR3 reads CASSLARMGITEAFF. The CDR3 region has the DNA TGCGCCAGCAGCTTGGCTAGAATGGGGATCACTGAAGCTTTCTTT.

The chain is built from TRBV11-3 and TRBJ2-1; 12 nucleotides match TRBD2. The V and J ends lost 5 bases and 9 bases, in that order; junction bases with no gene match: 8. This CDR3 contains 15 residues. Looked up from germline, CDR1 is SGHNT and CDR2 is YENEEA. The CDR3 DNA reads as TGTGCCAGCAGCACCCTAGCGGGAGGGCCGAGTGAGCAGTTCTTC. Its translation is CASSTLAGGPSEQFF.

This sequence joins TRBV4-2 and TRBJ1-6; D unresolved. This CDR3 spans 13 amino acids. CDR1 and CDR2 from the germline V gene are LGHNA and YNFKEQ. V was cut by 4 bases and J by 5 bases, with 6 bases left in between. The CDR3: CASSPVNNSPLHF. The CDR3, as DNA: TGTGCCAGCAGCCCAGTGAATAATTCACCCCTCCACTTT.

The J gene is TRBJ2-1, the V gene TRBV4-3, with no clear D. The CDR3 is 13 residues long. Germline V gene lookup returns CDR1 LGHNA and CDR2 YSLEER. V lost 4 bases to trimming and J lost 5 bases, with 9 bases between them. The CDR3 spells CASSRGPNNEQFF. The CDR3 nucleotides are TGCGCCAGCAGCCGCGGCCCGAACAATGAGCAGTTCTTC.

This CDR3 is CASRGDTGDANTGELFF. The DNA of the CDR3 is TGTGCCAGTAGAGGGGACACAGGGGACGCGAACACCGGGGAGCTGTTTTTT. The rearrangement links TRBV19 to TRBJ2-2; 7 nucleotides match TRBD1. V dropped 6 bases and J dropped 0; count of bases not matched to a gene: 10. The CDR3 has 17 amino acids. In germline, CDR1 is LNHDA, CDR2 SQIVND (reference sequence).

This clone has only one observation. CDR3 residues: CASSRRDRRNQPQHF. The DNA for the CDR3 is TGTGCCAGCAGCAGGCGGGACAGGAGGAATCAGCCCCAGCATTTT. The rearrangement links TRBV21-1 to TRBJ1-5; no check of the table's D call, TRBD1, against the DNA was made. TRBV21-1 is a pseudogene. The length of the CDR3 is 15 residues.

This clone was observed once. The chain carries TRBV7-9 and TRBJ2-1, with TRBD2 matching over 13 bases. The V gene's germline CDR1 is SEHNR and CDR2 FQNEAQ (reference sequence). Trimming removed 5 bases from V and 8 bases from J; junction bases left unmatched: 12. This CDR3 comprises 17 residues. The CDR3 DNA is TGTGCCAGCAGCCTCGGACTAGCGGGAGCACGGACCGATGAGCAGTTCTTC. It yields the protein CASSLGLAGARTDEQFF.

This clone was detected only a few times. This rearrangement joins TRBV5-4 to TRBJ2-7; 10 bases align to TRBD1. This CDR3 has 14 amino acids. Germline V gene sequence: CDR1 SGHNT, CDR2 YYREEE (reference sequence). CDR3 sequence reads: CVTEGQGLPYEQYF. CDR3 bases: TGTGTCACAGAGGGACAGGGGCTTCCCTACGAGCAGTACTTC.

This clone showed up just a few times. J is TRBJ1-1 and V is TRBV5-6, with TRBD1 identical over 8 bases. Germline CDR1 SGHDT, CDR2 YYEEEE. The CDR3 totals 16 residues. V dropped 4 bases and J dropped 0; count of bases not matched to a gene: 8. The DNA for the CDR3 is TGTGCCAGCAGCCTTTGGAGGACAGGGCTGAACACTGAAGCTTTCTTT. Its protein product is CASSLWRTGLNTEAFF.

This clone has just a few counts. The CDR3 nucleotides are TGTGCCAGCTCACTTCCTCGTGGGAGGGCCAAAGATACGCAGTATTTT. Residues: CASSLPRGRAKDTQYF. The chain carries TRBV18 and TRBJ2-3, with TRBD2 identical over 7 bases. This CDR3 has 16 amino acids. Trimming at V came to 4 bases and at J to 5 bases, leaving 12 bases not matched to a gene. Germline V gives CDR1 KGHSH, CDR2 LQKENI. The full variable domain, with the rest looked up from reference TRBV18 and TRBJ2-3, is NAGVMQNPRHLVRRRGQEARLRCSPMKGHSHVYWYRQLPEEGLKFMVYLQKENIIDESGMPKERFSAEFPKEGPSILRIQQVVRGDSAAYFCASSLPRGRAKDTQYFGPGTRLTVL.

The rearrangement links TRBV24-1 to TRBJ2-5; tentative D call: TRBD1 (6 bases). This CDR3 is built from 15 residues. From germline, CDR1 is KGHDR and CDR2 SFDVKD. Trimming left V 3 bases short and J 5 bases short, with 15 bases between. CDR3 amino acids: CATSDLQGTQETQYF. The CDR3 DNA reads as TGTGCCACCAGTGATCTACAGGGTACTCAGGAGACCCAGTACTTC.

This chain links TRBV18 with TRBJ2-1, with 8 bases that match TRBD2. The CDR3 loop spans 15 amino acids. Germline V CDR1 and CDR2: KGHSH, LQKENI. The V segment lost 3 bases and the J segment 6 bases; nucleotides outside the gene matches: 7. CDR3 residues: CASSPRLAGLNEQFF. CDR3 bases: TGTGCCAGCTCACCCCGGCTAGCGGGCCTCAATGAGCAGTTCTTC.

The J gene is TRBJ2-1, the V gene TRBV28; a weak D match, TRBD2 (7 bases). The CDR3 has 11 amino acids. Germline lookup yields CDR1 MDHEN and CDR2 SYDVKM. CDR3 amino acids: CAVGGLNEQFF. The CDR3 DNA follows: TGTGCAGTCGGGGGGCTAAATGAGCAGTTCTTC. The full variable domain, its missing parts supplied by reference TRBV28 and TRBJ2-1, is DVKVTQSSRYLVKRTGEKVFLECVQDMDHENMFWYRQDPGLGLRLIYFSYDVKMKEKGDIPEGYSVSREKKERFSLILESASTNQTSMYLCAVGGLNEQFFGPGTRLTVL.

The V gene is TRBV27, the J gene TRBJ2-7; 12 bases are a match to TRBD2. CDR1 and CDR2 (germline): MNHEY, SMNVEV (reference sequence). Trimming cost V 4 bases and J 4 bases; bases outside gene matches: 11. The CDR3 extends over 17 amino acids. The DNA of the CDR3 is TGTGCCAGCAGTTCACTCCAGGGACTAGCGGGCGTTTACGAGCAGTACTTC. Its translation is CASSSLQGLAGVYEQYF.

The V call is TRBV7-9, the J call TRBJ2-3; D is undetermined. The germline V and J ends were trimmed by 1 base and 4 bases, with 6 bases remaining between them. This CDR3 has 13 amino acids. Germline V lookup: CDR1 SEHNR, CDR2 FQNEAQ (reference sequence). The DNA for the CDR3 is TGTGCCAGCAGCTTAGTCAGCCCAGATACGCAGTATTTT. It translates to CASSLVSPDTQYF.

V and J are TRBV28 and TRBJ1-1; TRBD1 agrees at 7 bases. The V gene end was trimmed by 6 bases and the J gene end by 3 bases; junction bases not matched to a gene: 7. CDR3 length: 14 residues. The V gene's germline CDR1 is MDHEN and CDR2 SYDVKM. The CDR3 nucleotides are TGTGCCAGCAGAAAACCGGGACAGCACACTGAAGCTTTCTTT. Encoded protein: CASRKPGQHTEAFF.

This clone was recorded only once. The chain is built from TRBV2 and TRBJ2-1; D unclear. V lost 6 bases and J lost 9, with 9 bases in between. The germline V gene has CDR1 SNHLY and CDR2 FYNNEI. This CDR3 has 11 residues. CDR3 sequence reads: CASRLGPEQFF. CDR3 bases: TGTGCCAGCAGGTTAGGGCCTGAGCAGTTCTTC.